This T cell receptor beta chain was observed in a study of blood T cell repertoires in COVID-19. About the study: Samples came from the United States, Italy and Spain, spanning acute and convalescent COVID-19.

Profiling relied on immunoSEQ multiplex PCR, and the TCRdb table lists in-frame clones only, not all of them. The data show a few hundred thousand clones, with about 89% seen just once and 1.3% held by the top ten. This CDR3 has 15 residues. V was pared by 5 bases and J by 1 base, with 5 bases of the junction left unmatched. Germline lookup yields CDR1 SEHNR and CDR2 FQNEAQ (reference sequence). The source of this sequence is a man aged 25-45 years who had recovered from COVID-19. The source material was PBMCs or T cells enriched from blood (not recorded which). The chain joins TRBV7-9 to TRBJ2-5; the match to TRBD2 covers 9 bases. CDR3 in DNA: TGTGCCAGCAGCCACGGCGGGGGGGCCCAAGAGACCCAGTACTTC. Protein sequence: CASSHGGGAQETQYF.